The clone carrying this T cell receptor beta chain was found many times. As yet, its antigen is unknown. CDR3 length: 10 residues. The V and J ends lost 3 bases and 7 bases respectively, with 3 bases between them. Sorted cell numbers of about 19,000 to 1,000,000, with 10%, 30% or 50% RNA, served as input for naive CD8 libraries. The entry originates in a study of molecular identifiers for immune sequencing clone quantification. Whole-study results and caveats: The share of molecules held by clones above 20 RNA copies was over 98% in effector cells and under 1% in naive cells. Underestimated sizes of highly expanded clones could result from identical TCR molecules that share a barcode.

The bulk TCR libraries were made with methods described before and with listed TCR primers. TCRdb recomputed calls from the PCR reads with MiXCR, one row per CDR3 protein. The sample contains around 300,000 distinct CDR3 sequences, roughly 24% of which appear only once. Sequenced: naive CD8+ T cells from blood, with Jurkat cell RNA spiked in. Stated subset: FACS-sorted CD8+CD4-CCR7+CD45RA+ naive T cells. This sequence was found in a human donor in good health. Some libraries in this study had Jurkat cell RNA spiked in. This chain links TRBV12-3 or TRBV12-4 with TRBJ1-1; D not certain. In nucleotides, the CDR3 is TGTGCCAGCAGTTTTAGTGAAGCTTTCTTT. Amino acids: CASSFSEAFF.